This paragraph reports one TCR beta chain. During its preparation, the TCRbeta library received unique molecular identifiers. TCRdb reprocessed the PCR reads with MiXCR, giving one entry per CDR3 protein. The sample has 90,000 to 100,000 distinct CDR3 sequences; 12% are singletons. This record comes from a study of T-cell reconstitution after alpha-beta-depleted transplantation in children. Trimming pared 6 bases from V and 7 bases from J, leaving 16 bases between. The CDR3 is 13 residues long. This sequence joins TRBV12-3 or TRBV12-4 and TRBJ2-7, with a possible D match to TRBD2 (6 bases). The sample was PBMCs from the stem cell graft donor, taken from the stem cell graft. This TCR was sampled from a human donor who donated a stem cell graft to a child with inherited bone marrow failure. DNA for the CDR3: TGTGCCAGCAGCCAGGGAGGCTACGGTGAGCAGTACTTC. Its translation is CASSQGGYGEQYF.